These 29 T cell receptor beta chains originate from one sample sequenced in a study of blood T cells in healthy people across ages. Together with a sample-barcoded 5' primer, a J-beta primer mix was included in a second PCR lasting about 6 to 11 cycles. Each CDR3 protein gets one entry after TCRdb re-called the 5' RACE reads with MiXCR. The sample lists around 1.7 million distinct CDR3 sequences, over 25% seen once, with 7% to 9% in the top ten. Sequenced sample: blood. The receptors shown here come from a woman aged 25 to 39 in good health.

This chain joins TRBV12-3 or TRBV12-4 and TRBJ1-1; D is unclear. CDR3 length: 14 residues. Trimming pared 3 bases from V and 0 bases from J, leaving 8 bases between. The DNA of the CDR3 is TGTGCCAGCAGTTTGAAAACAATGAACACTGAAGCTTTCTTT. It encodes CASSLKTMNTEAFF.

The chain joins TRBV5-1 to TRBJ2-1; a weak D match, TRBD2 (5 bases). V shed 0 bases and J shed 0 bases, with 7 bases lying between them. The CDR3 is made up of 15 amino acids. Per the germline V gene, CDR1 is SGHRS and CDR2 is YFSETQ. CDR3 DNA sequence: TGCGCCAGCAGCTTGGACGGGATCTCCTACAATGAGCAGTTCTTC. Translation gives CASSLDGISYNEQFF.

In this sample, this clonotype turned up a few times. This chain uses TRBV2 with TRBJ2-1, with D hard to call. CDR1 is SNHLY and CDR2 is FYNNEI in the germline V gene. The CDR3 runs to 14 residues. The V gene lost 6 bases and the J gene lost 10 bases, with 19 bases spanning the gap. CDR3 in amino acids: CASSLVGSLYEQFF. The CDR3 DNA follows: TGTGCCAGCAGCCTGGTAGGCAGCCTCTACGAGCAGTTCTTC.

This clonotype was detected many times. The chain links TRBV29-1 to TRBJ2-7; 12 bases agree with TRBD1. There are 13 residues in the CDR3. The V segment lost 6 bases and the J segment 7 bases; nucleotides outside the gene matches: 7. Germline-derived CDR1 and CDR2 are SQVTM and ANQGSEA. This chain's CDR3 is CSVPGQGAREQYF. DNA for the CDR3: TGCAGCGTACCGGGACAGGGGGCGCGTGAGCAGTACTTC.

This clonotype appeared many times. The chain is built from TRBV6-6 and TRBJ2-7; 8 positions agree with TRBD2. The germline V gene has CDR1 MNHNY and CDR2 SVGAGI (reference sequence). J lost 3 bases, V lost 4 bases, and 11 bases had no gene match. CDR3 length: 16 residues. CDR3 DNA: TGTGCCAGCAGTTTCCCCCCAGCGGGGGAACTCTACGAGCAGTACTTC. Translated, it gives CASSFPPAGELYEQYF.

This clonotype was seen more than once but under ten times. The chain employs TRBV4-3 and TRBJ1-6, with unresolved D. Germline V gives CDR1 LGHNA, CDR2 YSLEER. The ends were cut back, 0 bases at V and 7 bases at J, with 10 bases in the middle. The CDR3 spans 15 residues. CDR3 region: CASSQEWIANSPLHF. The CDR3 coding sequence is TGCGCCAGCAGCCAAGAGTGGATAGCCAATTCACCCCTCCACTTT.

A note on this clonotype: One junction end disagrees with the germline gene, perhaps due to a read error. The rearrangement links TRBV18 to TRBJ2-5; TRBD2 agrees at 8 bases. The J call may not be correct, given that the DNA end is closer to TRBJ2-7. The CDR3 is 17 amino acids. The germline CDR1 and CDR2 sequences are KGHSH and LQKENI. This chain's CDR3 is CTSSPEGSREGIYEQYF. The DNA for the CDR3 is TGTACCAGCTCACCAGAGGGGTCTCGGGAGGGCATCTACGAGCAGTACTTC.

This clonotype was found many times. J is TRBJ2-5 and V is TRBV6-6; TRBD2 matches at 8 bases. This CDR3 has 15 amino acids. The germline V gene has CDR1 MNHNY and CDR2 SVGAGI (reference sequence). Trimming at V came to 7 bases and at J to 5 bases, leaving 12 bases not matched to a gene. The CDR3 reads CASKLRAGVRETQYF. The CDR3 DNA sequence: TGTGCCAGCAAACTCCGAGCGGGAGTTAGGGAGACCCAGTACTTC.

The rearrangement links TRBV7-9 to TRBJ2-7, with no clear D. V was pared by 2 bases and J by 2 bases, with 4 bases between. The V gene's germline CDR1 is SEHNR and CDR2 FQNEAQ (reference sequence). This CDR3 spans 12 amino acids. The CDR3 DNA is TGTGCCAGCAGCTTAATACCCTACGAGCAGTACGTC. Translation: CASSLIPYEQYV.

This sequence joins TRBV6-5 and TRBJ2-1; D may be TRBD1 or TRBD2 (5 bases each). The end of the DNA aligns better with TRBJ2-7, so the J call may be wrong. Germline V gene data show CDR1 as MNHEY and CDR2 as SVGAGI. The length of the CDR3 is 15 residues. The CDR3, as DNA: TGTGCCAGCAGTTACGGCCAGGGACCTACAAATGAGCAGTACTTC. Residues: CASSYGQGPTNEQYF.

This clonotype was seen only a few times. The V and J genes are TRBV20-1 and TRBJ2-3; 7 bases line up with TRBD1. CDR3 size: 12 residues. V was pared by 8 bases and J by 4 bases, with 6 bases of the junction left unmatched. CDR1 and CDR2 (germline): DFQATT, SNEGSKA (reference sequence). Written as DNA, the CDR3 is TGCAGTACCGGGCAGGGGGCAGATACGCAGTATTTT. Its protein product is CSTGQGADTQYF.

This clonotype appeared a few times. The DNA of the CDR3 is TGTGCCAGCAGCTTTGGGGAGGGAATTAATGAGCAGTTCTTC. Protein: CASSFGEGINEQFF. The V gene is TRBV13, the J gene TRBJ2-1; the match to TRBD2 covers 7 bases. From germline, CDR1 is PRHDT and CDR2 FYEKMQ (reference sequence). The CDR3 is 14 residues long. Trimming cost V 3 bases and J 7 bases; bases outside gene matches: 6.

V and J are TRBV20-1 and TRBJ2-5, with TRBD2 matching 8 bases. Germline loops: CDR1 DFQATT, CDR2 SNEGSKA (reference sequence). With V trimmed by 7 bases and J by 2 bases, 6 bases remained unmatched. The CDR3 has 13 residues. As DNA, the CDR3 is TGCAGTGGGTCGGCGGGAGGACAAGAGACCCAGTACTTC. This codes for CSGSAGGQETQYF.

The table lists this clonotype with many counts. The chain links TRBV7-2 to TRBJ2-7, with TRBD2 identical over 9 bases. J was trimmed by 2 bases and V by 5 bases; bases with no gene match: 7. From germline, CDR1 is SGHTA and CDR2 FQGNSA. The CDR3 has 15 amino acids. CDR3 in amino acids: CASSEGLAIPYEQYF. CDR3 in DNA: TGTGCCAGCAGCGAAGGACTAGCGATCCCCTACGAGCAGTACTTC.

This clonotype has a handful of counts. The CDR3 here is CASSVTGFEKLFF. The CDR3 DNA follows: TGTGCCAGCAGCGTGACAGGGTTTGAAAAACTGTTTTTT. The chain is built from TRBV7-9 and TRBJ1-4; 7 nucleotides agree with TRBD1. Germline assignment: CDR1 SEHNR and CDR2 FQNEAQ (reference sequence). V lost 5 bases to trimming and J lost 7 bases; unmatched junction nucleotides: 4. The CDR3 covers 13 residues.

This clonotype appeared a few times. This could be a read error, since a much larger clone is one nucleotide away. The V gene is TRBV20-1, the J gene TRBJ2-7; unclear D gene. CDR1 DFQATT and CDR2 SNEGSKA come from the germline V gene (reference sequence). The CDR3 totals 11 residues. The CDR3 nucleotides read TGCAGGGCTAGAACCTCCTACGAGCAGTACTTC. Residues: CRARTSYEQYF.

Only a few counts were recorded for this clonotype. The chain carries TRBV20-1 and TRBJ1-5; D is unresolved. The V gene's germline CDR1 is DFQATT and CDR2 SNEGSKA (reference sequence). V lost 6 bases, J lost 4 bases, and 16 bases lay in between. The CDR3 covers 14 residues. Written as DNA, the CDR3 is TGCAGTGCCCAAGTTCCGGGGAATAATCAGCCCCAGCATTTT. Translated: CSAQVPGNNQPQHF.

The V and J genes are TRBV5-5 and TRBJ1-1, with D maybe TRBD1 (5 bases). Germline V gene lookup returns CDR1 SGHKS and CDR2 YYEKEE (reference sequence). V dropped 4 bases and J dropped 4 bases, with 11 bases sitting between them. The length of the CDR3 is 13 residues. The CDR3 DNA reads TGTGCCAGCAGCAAACAGGTCCCCACTGAAGCTTTCTTT. Its translation: CASSKQVPTEAFF.

V is TRBV5-1 and J is TRBJ2-1; D not certain. This CDR3 comprises 13 residues. Trimming took 2 bases from V and 9 from J, leaving 12 bases between them. Germline V gene lookup returns CDR1 SGHRS and CDR2 YFSETQ. The CDR3 is CASSFPQPGEQFF. The DNA for the CDR3 is TGCGCCAGCAGCTTCCCACAGCCTGGTGAGCAGTTCTTC. Looking up the rest from reference TRBV5-1 and TRBJ2-1 gives the full variable domain: KAGVTQTPRYLIKTRGQQVTLSCSPISGHRSVSWYQQTPGQGLQFLFEYFSETQRNKGNFPGRFSGRQFSNSRSEMNVSTLELGDSALYLCASSFPQPGEQFFGPGTRLTVL.

The V call is TRBV5-1, the J call TRBJ2-3; D remains ambiguous. Germline-derived CDR1 and CDR2 are SGHRS and YFSETQ. Trimming stripped 1 base from V and 2 bases from J, with 14 bases between. This CDR3 spans 16 amino acids. In nucleotides, the CDR3 is TGCGCCAGCAGCTTGAGGCCTTTTGCAAACACAGATACGCAGTATTTT. Its protein product is CASSLRPFANTDTQYF.

Concerning this clonotype: A much larger clone differs by one base, so this may be a read error. V and J are TRBV10-3 and TRBJ2-5, with 8 bases aligning to TRBD2. This CDR3 is built from 15 residues. The germline V gene has CDR1 ENHRY and CDR2 SYGVKD. The V segment lost 3 bases and the J segment 11 bases; nucleotides outside the gene matches: 14. The CDR3: CAISDQAGAVNEQYF. In nucleotides, the CDR3 is TGTGCCATCAGTGATCAAGCGGGGGCCGTCAATGAGCAGTACTTC.

This clonotype was seen at least ten times. The rearrangement uses TRBV5-1 and TRBJ2-7; tentatively, D is TRBD2 (5 bases). There are 13 residues in the CDR3. Germline lookup yields CDR1 SGHRS and CDR2 YFSETQ. With 2 bases removed from V and 5 bases from J, the gap between germline ends came to 11 bases. The DNA of the CDR3 is TGCGCCAGCAGCTTTGGGGTCGGGGACGAGCAGTACTTC. Its translation is CASSFGVGDEQYF.

The chain carries TRBV7-2 and TRBJ2-1; 15 bases align to TRBD2. CDR1 and CDR2 (germline): SGHTA, FQGNSA. CDR3 length: 16 amino acids. V shed 1 base, J shed 7 bases, and the junction held 2 bases outside the gene matches. The CDR3 sequence is CASSLDGTSGRNEQFF. The CDR3 DNA sequence: TGTGCCAGCAGCTTAGATGGGACTAGCGGGAGGAATGAGCAGTTCTTC.

The chain employs TRBV9 and TRBJ1-1; TRBD1 aligns across 7 bases. The CDR3 extends over 13 amino acids. The germline V gene has CDR1 SGDLS and CDR2 YYNGEE. The junction had 3 bases not matched to a gene; V was cut back by 0 bases and J by 7 bases. This chain's CDR3 is CASSVDQGGEAFF. As DNA, the CDR3 is TGTGCCAGCAGCGTAGATCAGGGGGGTGAAGCTTTCTTT.

This clonotype was detected ten times or more. The V call is TRBV7-2, the J call TRBJ2-1; TRBD2 matches at 8 bases. Germline CDR1 reads SGHTA; CDR2 reads FQGNSA. V shed 3 bases, J shed 7 bases, and the junction held 5 bases outside the gene matches. This CDR3 spans 14 amino acids. The CDR3 nucleotides are TGTGCCAGCAGCTTGGGACTAGAATCTAATGAGCAGTTCTTC. It translates to CASSLGLESNEQFF.

This clonotype was detected a few times. The junction does not match germline at one end; this may be a read error. The rearrangement uses TRBV5-1 and TRBJ1-2, with a weak D call TRBD1 (5 bases). Germline assignment: CDR1 SGHRS and CDR2 YFSETQ. This CDR3 has 13 amino acids. The CDR3 nucleotides are TGCACCAGCAGCTTGGACATTCTCTATGGCTACACCTTC. Protein product: CTSSLDILYGYTF. Variable domain in full (rest from reference TRBV5-1 and TRBJ1-2): KAGVTQTPRYLIKTRGQQVTLSCSPISGHRSVSWYQQTPGQGLQFLFEYFSETQRNKGNFPGRFSGRQFSNSRSEMNVSTLELGDSALYLCTSSLDILYGYTFGSGTRLTVV.

This chain uses TRBV2 with TRBJ2-6; the D call may be TRBD1 or TRBD2 (5 bases each). The CDR3 length is 18 residues. Trimming cost V 6 bases and J 0 bases, with 18 bases left between them. From germline, CDR1 is SNHLY and CDR2 FYNNEI. The CDR3 region is CASSVHRDRSSGANVLTF. The CDR3, as DNA: TGTGCCAGCAGCGTACACCGGGACCGTAGCTCTGGGGCCAACGTCCTGACTTTC.

In this sample, this clonotype turned up a few times. This chain uses TRBV5-5 with TRBJ2-2; D is undetermined. This CDR3 contains 14 residues. The ends were cut back, 3 bases at V and 5 bases at J, with 11 bases in the middle. Germline CDR1 reads SGHKS; CDR2 reads YYEKEE (reference sequence). CDR3 amino acids: CASSWTALTGELFF. The CDR3 DNA follows: TGTGCCAGCAGCTGGACGGCCCTGACCGGGGAGCTGTTTTTT. The entire variable domain, with the rest obtained from reference TRBV5-5 and TRBJ2-2, is as follows: DAGVTQSPTHLIKTRGQQVTLRCSPISGHKSVSWYQQVLGQGPQFIFQYYEKEERGRGNFPDRFSARQFPNYSSELNVNALLLGDSALYLCASSWTALTGELFFGEGSRLTVL.

This clonotype was seen repeatedly, ten times or more. The CDR3 region is CASSQVEGGYGYTF. CDR3 coding DNA: TGCGCCAGCAGCCAAGTGGAAGGGGGCTATGGCTACACCTTC. This rearrangement joins TRBV4-3 to TRBJ1-2, with D possibly matching TRBD1 (6 bases). Trimming took off 1 base at V and 4 bases at J, with 10 bases between the two ends. The CDR3 is made up of 14 amino acids. In germline, CDR1 is LGHNA, CDR2 YSLEER.